The TCR beta chain under discussion was sequenced for a study of cytomegalovirus exposure and HLA in healthy donors. Points from the study as a whole: V segments that were indistinguishable, TRBV6-2 and TRBV6-3 among them, were omitted from analysis. In an earlier analysis, about 87% or about 30%: the productive usage of most TCR beta V segments.

Amplification used 60 Vbeta primers and 13 Jbeta primers. As originally analysed: Later analysis identified some 80 million unique TCR beta chains, about 10 million shared. Using immunoSEQ multiplex PCR, the repertoire was profiled, and TCRdb retains in-frame clones only, with some absent. V and J calls and clone size follow that table, whereas D and trimming were derived from the DNA. The table lists 130,000 to 150,000 clones, roughly 65% of them singletons. As regards this clone: The antigen is undetermined.

This CDR3 is 11 amino acids long. Germline CDR1 and CDR2: SQVTM and ANQGSEA. Trimming cost V 7 bases and J 4 bases, with 11 bases left between them. Sequencing was carried out using PBMCs. The V and J genes are TRBV29-1 and TRBJ2-7; possibly TRBD2 for D (6 bases). The clonotype originates from a man aged 55 to 70 in good health and CMV-seronegative. For the CDR3, the DNA is TGCAGCGCGGGAGTGGCTTACGAGCAGTACTTC. Protein product: CSAGVAYEQYF.